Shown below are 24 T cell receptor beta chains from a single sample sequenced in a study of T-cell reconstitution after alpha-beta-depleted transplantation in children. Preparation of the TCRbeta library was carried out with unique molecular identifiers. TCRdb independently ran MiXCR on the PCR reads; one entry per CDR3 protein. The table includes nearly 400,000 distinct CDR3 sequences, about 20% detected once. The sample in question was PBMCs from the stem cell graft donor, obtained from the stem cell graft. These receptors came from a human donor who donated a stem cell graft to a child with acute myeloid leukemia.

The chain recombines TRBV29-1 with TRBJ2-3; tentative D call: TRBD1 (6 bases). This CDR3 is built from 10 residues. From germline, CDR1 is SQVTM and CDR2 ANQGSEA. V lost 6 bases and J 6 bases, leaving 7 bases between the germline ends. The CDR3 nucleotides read TGCAGCGTGGGACACGATACGCAGTATTTT. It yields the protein CSVGHDTQYF.

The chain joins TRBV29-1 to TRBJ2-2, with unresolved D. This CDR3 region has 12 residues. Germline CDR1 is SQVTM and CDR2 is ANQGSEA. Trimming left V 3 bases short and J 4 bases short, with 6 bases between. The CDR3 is CSVEPTTGELFF. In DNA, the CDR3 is TGCAGCGTTGAGCCTACCACCGGGGAGCTGTTTTTT.

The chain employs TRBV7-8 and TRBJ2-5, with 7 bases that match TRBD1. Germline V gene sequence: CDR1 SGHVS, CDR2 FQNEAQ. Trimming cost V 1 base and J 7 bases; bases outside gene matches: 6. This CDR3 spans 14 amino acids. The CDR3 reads CASSLGQGVATQYF. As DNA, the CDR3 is TGTGCCAGCAGCTTAGGACAGGGTGTGGCGACCCAGTACTTC.

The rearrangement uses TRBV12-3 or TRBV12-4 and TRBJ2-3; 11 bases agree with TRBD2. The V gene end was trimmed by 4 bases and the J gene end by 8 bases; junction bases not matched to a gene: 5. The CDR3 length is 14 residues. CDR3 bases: TGTGCCAGCAGTTCGACTAGCGGGACGGCTACGCAGTATTTT. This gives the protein CASSSTSGTATQYF.

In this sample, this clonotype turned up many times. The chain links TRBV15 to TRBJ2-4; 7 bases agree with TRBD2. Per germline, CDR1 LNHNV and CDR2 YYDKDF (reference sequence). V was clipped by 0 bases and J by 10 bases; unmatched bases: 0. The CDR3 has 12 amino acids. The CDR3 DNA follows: TGTGCCACCAGCAGAGAGGGGGGGATTCAGTACTTC. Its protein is CATSREGGIQYF.

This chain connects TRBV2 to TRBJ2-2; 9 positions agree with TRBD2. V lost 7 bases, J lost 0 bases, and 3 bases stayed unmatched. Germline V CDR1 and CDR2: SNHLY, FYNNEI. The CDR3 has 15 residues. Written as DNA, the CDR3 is TGTGCCAGCAAGCGGGAGGCCGCGAACACCGGGGAGCTGTTTTTT. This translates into CASKREAANTGELFF.

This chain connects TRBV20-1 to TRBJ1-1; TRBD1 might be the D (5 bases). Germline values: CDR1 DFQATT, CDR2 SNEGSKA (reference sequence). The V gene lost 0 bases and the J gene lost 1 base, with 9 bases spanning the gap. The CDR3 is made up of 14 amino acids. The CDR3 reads CSARDSGGNTEAFF. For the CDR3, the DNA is TGCAGTGCTAGAGATTCTGGGGGGAACACTGAAGCTTTCTTT.

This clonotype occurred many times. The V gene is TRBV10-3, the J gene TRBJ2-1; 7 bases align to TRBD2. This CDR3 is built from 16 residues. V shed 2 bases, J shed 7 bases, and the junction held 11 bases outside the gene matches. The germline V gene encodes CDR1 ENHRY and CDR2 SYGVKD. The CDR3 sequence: CAISELLYAGANEQFF. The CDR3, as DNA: TGTGCCATCAGTGAGCTTTTGTATGCGGGAGCAAATGAGCAGTTCTTC.

Here the CDR3 reads CANSEGKNIQYF. CDR3 nucleotides: TGTGCCAACAGCGAGGGTAAAAACATTCAGTACTTC. This chain connects TRBV12-3 or TRBV12-4 to TRBJ2-4; TRBD2 is a possible D gene (5 bases). Trimming took 10 bases from V and 4 from J, leaving 11 bases between them. The CDR3 spans 12 residues.

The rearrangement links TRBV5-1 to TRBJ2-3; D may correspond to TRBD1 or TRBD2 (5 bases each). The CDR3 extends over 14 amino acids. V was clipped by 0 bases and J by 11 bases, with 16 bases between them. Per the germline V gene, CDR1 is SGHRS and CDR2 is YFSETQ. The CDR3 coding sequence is TGCGCCAGCAGCTTGGATACCGGGACCCCGCTGCAGTATTTT. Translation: CASSLDTGTPLQYF. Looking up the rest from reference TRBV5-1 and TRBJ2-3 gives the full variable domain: KAGVTQTPRYLIKTRGQQVTLSCSPISGHRSVSWYQQTPGQGLQFLFEYFSETQRNKGNFPGRFSGRQFSNSRSEMNVSTLELGDSALYLCASSLDTGTPLQYFGPGTRLTVL.

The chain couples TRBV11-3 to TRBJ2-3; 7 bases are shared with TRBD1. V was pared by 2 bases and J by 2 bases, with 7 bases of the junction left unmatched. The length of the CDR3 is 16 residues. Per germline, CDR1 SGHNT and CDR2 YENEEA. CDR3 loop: CASSLPRDRNTDTQYF. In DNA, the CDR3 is TGTGCCAGCAGCTTACCCCGGGACAGAAACACAGATACGCAGTATTTT. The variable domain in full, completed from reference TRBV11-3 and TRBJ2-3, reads EAGVVQSPRYKIIEKKQPVAFWCNPISGHNTLYWYLQNLGQGPELLIRYENEEAVDDSQLPKDRFSAERLKGVDSTLKIQPAELGDSAVYLCASSLPRDRNTDTQYFGPGTRLTVL.

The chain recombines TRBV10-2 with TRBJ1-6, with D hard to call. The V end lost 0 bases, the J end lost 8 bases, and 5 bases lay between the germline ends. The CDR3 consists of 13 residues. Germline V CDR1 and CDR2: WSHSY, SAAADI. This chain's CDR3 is CASSESWYSPLHF. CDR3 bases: TGCGCCAGCAGTGAGTCTTGGTATTCACCCCTCCACTTT.

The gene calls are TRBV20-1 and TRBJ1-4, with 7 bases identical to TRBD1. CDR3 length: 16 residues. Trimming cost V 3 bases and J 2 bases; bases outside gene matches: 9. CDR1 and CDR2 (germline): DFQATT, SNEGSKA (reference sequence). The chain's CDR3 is CSARRQGSPTNEKLFF. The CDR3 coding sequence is TGCAGTGCTAGGAGACAGGGTTCGCCGACTAATGAAAAACTGTTTTTT.

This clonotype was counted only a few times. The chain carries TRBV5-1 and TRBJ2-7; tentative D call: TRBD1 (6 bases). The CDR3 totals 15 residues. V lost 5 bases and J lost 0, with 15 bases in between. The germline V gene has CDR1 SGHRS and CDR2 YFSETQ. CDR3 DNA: TGCGCCAGCAGAAGCGACAGGTCCTTCTCCTACGAGCAGTACTTC. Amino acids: CASRSDRSFSYEQYF. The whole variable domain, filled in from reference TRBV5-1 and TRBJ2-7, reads KAGVTQTPRYLIKTRGQQVTLSCSPISGHRSVSWYQQTPGQGLQFLFEYFSETQRNKGNFPGRFSGRQFSNSRSEMNVSTLELGDSALYLCASRSDRSFSYEQYFGPGTRLTVT.

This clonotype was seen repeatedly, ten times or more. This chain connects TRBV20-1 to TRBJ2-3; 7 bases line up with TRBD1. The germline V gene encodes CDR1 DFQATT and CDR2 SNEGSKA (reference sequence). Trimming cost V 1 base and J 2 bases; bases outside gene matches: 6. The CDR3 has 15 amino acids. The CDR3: CSARGYRGHTDTQYF. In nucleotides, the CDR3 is TGCAGTGCTAGAGGTTACAGGGGTCACACAGATACGCAGTATTTT.

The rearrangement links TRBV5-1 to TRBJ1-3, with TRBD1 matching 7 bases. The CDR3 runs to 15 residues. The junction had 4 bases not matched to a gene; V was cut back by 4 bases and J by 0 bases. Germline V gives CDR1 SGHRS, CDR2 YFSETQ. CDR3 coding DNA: TGCGCCAGCAGCGTATCAGGGGGCTCTGGAAACACCATATATTTT. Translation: CASSVSGGSGNTIYF. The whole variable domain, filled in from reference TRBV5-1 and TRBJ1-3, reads KAGVTQTPRYLIKTRGQQVTLSCSPISGHRSVSWYQQTPGQGLQFLFEYFSETQRNKGNFPGRFSGRQFSNSRSEMNVSTLELGDSALYLCASSVSGGSGNTIYFGEGSWLTVV.

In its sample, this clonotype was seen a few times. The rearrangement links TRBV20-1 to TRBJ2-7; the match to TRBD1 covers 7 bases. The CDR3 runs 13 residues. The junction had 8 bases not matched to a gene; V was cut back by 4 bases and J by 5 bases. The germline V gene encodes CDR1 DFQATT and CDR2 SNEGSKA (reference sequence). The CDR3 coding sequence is TGCAGTGCTATCCCTGACAGGGCTCACGAGCAGTACTTC. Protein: CSAIPDRAHEQYF.

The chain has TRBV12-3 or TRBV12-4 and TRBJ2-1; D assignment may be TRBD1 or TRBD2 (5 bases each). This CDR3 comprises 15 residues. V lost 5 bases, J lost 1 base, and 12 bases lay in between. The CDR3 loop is CASSLQGVSYNEQFF. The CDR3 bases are TGTGCCAGCAGTCTCCAGGGAGTTTCCTACAATGAGCAGTTCTTC.

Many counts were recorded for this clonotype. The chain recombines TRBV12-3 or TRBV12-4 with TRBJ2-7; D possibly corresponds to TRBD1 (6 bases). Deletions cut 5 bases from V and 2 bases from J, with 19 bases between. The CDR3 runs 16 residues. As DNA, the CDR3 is TGTGCCAGCAGTCCCGGGACATTTCTCGGAACCTACGAGCAGTACTTC. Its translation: CASSPGTFLGTYEQYF.

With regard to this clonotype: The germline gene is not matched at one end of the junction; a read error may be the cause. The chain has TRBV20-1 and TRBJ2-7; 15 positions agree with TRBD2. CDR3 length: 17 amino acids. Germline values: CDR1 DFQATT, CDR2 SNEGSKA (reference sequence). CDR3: CCARGLAGGPYAYEQYF. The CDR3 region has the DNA TGCTGTGCTAGAGGACTAGCGGGAGGGCCTTACGCTTACGAGCAGTACTTC.

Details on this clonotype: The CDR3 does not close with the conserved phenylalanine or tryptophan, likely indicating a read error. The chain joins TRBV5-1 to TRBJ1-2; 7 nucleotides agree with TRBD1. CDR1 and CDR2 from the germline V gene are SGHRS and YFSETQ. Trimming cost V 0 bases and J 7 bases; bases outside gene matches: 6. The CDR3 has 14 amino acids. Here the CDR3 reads CASSLDRGSGGYTY. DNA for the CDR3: TGCGCCAGCAGCTTGGACAGGGGTTCCGGTGGCTACACCTAC.

This CDR3 reads CSAAPPGGPPLEQFF. The CDR3 coding sequence is TGCAGTGCTGCCCCCCCGGGAGGTCCTCCATTAGAGCAGTTCTTC. The chain carries TRBV20-1 and TRBJ2-1, with 7 nucleotides matching TRBD2. Germline V gene sequence: CDR1 DFQATT, CDR2 SNEGSKA (reference sequence). V trimming: 5 bases; J trimming: 10 bases; junction bases outside the gene matches: 17. The CDR3 spans 15 residues.

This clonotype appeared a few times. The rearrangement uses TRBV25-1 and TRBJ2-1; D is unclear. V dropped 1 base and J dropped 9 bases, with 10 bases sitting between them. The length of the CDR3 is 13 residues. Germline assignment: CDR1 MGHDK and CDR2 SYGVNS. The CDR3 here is CASSESGYTEQFF. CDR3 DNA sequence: TGTGCCAGCAGTGAATCCGGGTATACTGAGCAGTTCTTC.

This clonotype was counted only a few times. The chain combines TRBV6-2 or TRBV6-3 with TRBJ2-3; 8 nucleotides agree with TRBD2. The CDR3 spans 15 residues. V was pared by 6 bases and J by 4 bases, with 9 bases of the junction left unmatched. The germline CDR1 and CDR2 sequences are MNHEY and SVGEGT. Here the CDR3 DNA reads TGTGCCAGCAGGAGAGCGGGGGACGACGCAGATACGCAGTATTTT. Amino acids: CASRRAGDDADTQYF.